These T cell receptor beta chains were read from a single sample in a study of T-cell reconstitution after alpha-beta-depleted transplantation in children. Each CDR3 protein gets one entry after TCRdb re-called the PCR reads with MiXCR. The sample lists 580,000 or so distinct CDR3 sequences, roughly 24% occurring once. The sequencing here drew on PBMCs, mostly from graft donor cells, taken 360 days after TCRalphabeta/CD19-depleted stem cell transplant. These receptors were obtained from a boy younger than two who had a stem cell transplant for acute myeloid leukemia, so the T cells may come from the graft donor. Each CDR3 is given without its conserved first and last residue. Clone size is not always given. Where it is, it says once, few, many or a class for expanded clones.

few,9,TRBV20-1,SASRSGTQY
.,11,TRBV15,ATSRVRADTQY
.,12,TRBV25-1,ASSERAGLYGYT
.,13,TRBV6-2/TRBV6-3,ASSSSPLRAGGAF
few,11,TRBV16,ASSPQKTYEQY
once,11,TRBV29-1,SVETWGNTEAF
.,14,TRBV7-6,ASSPHGGPIIDTQY
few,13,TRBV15,ATSRDPVTSGGIF
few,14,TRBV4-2,ASSQEKGANTGELF
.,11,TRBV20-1,SAREGVNEKLF
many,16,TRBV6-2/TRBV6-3,ASSTRLAGGPLSETQY
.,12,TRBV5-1,ASSIYRGRDTQY
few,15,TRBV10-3,AISESASGTGAYEQY
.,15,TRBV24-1,ATSDSDPGSSYNEQF
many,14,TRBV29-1,SVGRPVWPREDEQF
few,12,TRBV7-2,ASSGTAGGETQY
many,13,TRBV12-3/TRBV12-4,ASKKQGTYNSPLH
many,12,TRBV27,ASGYTAGTDTQY
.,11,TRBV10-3,AIRGAPNEKLF
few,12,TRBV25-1,ASSEYPYQETQY
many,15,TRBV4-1,ASSREQGAILQETQY
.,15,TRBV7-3,ASSLTRATGRQNIQY
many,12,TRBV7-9,ASSQVDRVYGYT
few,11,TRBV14,ASSNSVGGELF
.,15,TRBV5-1,ASSFGTGGYMNTEAF
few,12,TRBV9,ASSASGGFTEQY
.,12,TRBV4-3,ASSPDSNTGELF
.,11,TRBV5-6,ASSFPPPGKAF
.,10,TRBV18,ASSGQGHEQY
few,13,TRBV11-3,ASSQQGSGNTEAF
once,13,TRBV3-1,ASSHLWTIPNEQF
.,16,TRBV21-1,ASSKPGLAGETTDTQY
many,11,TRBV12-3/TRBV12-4,ASSPLGRDGYT
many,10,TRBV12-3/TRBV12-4,ASRARVETQY
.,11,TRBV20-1,SASPGVNTEAF
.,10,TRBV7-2,ASSLGTLGPS
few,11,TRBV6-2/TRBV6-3,ASSSRQVNEQF
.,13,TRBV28,ASSFGDRGTNEQF
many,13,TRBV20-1,SARGHLGVNTEAF
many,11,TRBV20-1,SAGQPSTDTQY
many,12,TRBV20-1,SARQTGEIGEAF
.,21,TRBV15,ATSRDSTRIQTSGSQIYNEQF
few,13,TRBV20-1,SARASGTGREKLF
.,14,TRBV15,ATSREGAGPTEKLF
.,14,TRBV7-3,ASSLNPSPWGHEQF
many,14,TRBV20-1,SASRASGGAGNEQF
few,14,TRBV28,ASSPRLAGVADEQF
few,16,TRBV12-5,ASGLVTSGLKNTGELF
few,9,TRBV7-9,ASSWVEEQF
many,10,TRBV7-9,ASSSSFYEQY
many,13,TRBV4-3,ASSQARSGGNEQF
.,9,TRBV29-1,SVEDRERYT
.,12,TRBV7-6,ASSRVILTDTQY